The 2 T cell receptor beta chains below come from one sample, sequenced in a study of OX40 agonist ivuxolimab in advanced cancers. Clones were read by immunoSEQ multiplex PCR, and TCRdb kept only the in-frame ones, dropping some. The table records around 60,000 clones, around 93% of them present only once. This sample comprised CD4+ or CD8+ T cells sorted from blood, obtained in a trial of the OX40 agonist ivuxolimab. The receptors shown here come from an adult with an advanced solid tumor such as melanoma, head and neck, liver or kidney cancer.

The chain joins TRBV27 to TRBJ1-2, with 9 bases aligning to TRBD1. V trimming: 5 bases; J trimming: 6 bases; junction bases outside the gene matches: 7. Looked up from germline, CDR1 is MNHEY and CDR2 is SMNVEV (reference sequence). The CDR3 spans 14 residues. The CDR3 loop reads CASSHHRGPDGYTF. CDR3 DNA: TGTGCCAGCAGTCACCACAGGGGGCCCGATGGCTACACCTTC.

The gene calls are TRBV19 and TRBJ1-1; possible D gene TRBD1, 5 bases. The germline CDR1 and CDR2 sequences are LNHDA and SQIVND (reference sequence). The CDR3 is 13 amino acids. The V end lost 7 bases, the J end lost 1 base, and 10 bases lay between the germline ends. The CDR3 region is CASNPGQNTEAFF. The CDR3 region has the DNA TGTGCCAGTAATCCAGGGCAGAACACTGAAGCTTTCTTT.